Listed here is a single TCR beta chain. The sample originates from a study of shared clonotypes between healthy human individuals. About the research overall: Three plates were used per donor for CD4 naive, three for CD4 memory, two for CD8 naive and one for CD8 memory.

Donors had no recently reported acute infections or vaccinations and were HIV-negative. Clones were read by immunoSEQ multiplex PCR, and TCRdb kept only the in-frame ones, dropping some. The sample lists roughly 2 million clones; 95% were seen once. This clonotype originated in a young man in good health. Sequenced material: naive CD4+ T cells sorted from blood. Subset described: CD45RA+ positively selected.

The DNA for the CDR3 is TGTGCCATCAGGGCGTGGGAGTCTGGCTACACCTTC. Protein sequence: CAIRAWESGYTF. This chain links TRBV10-3 with TRBJ1-2, with no clear D. Germline CDR1 reads ENHRY; CDR2 reads SYGVKD. CDR3 length equals 12 residues. V lost 6 bases to trimming and J lost 7 bases, with 12 bases between them.